This record covers a single T cell receptor beta chain. Its specificity is not known. The CDR3 runs 13 residues. Germline V gives CDR1 SEHNR, CDR2 FQNEAQ (reference sequence). V was pared by 4 bases and J by 4 bases, with 10 bases between. TCRdb reanalysed the reads using MiXCR and keeps one entry per CDR3 protein. The sample contains hundreds of thousands of distinct CDR3 sequences, around 29% of which appear only once. The source of the sample is a study of T cell repertoires in cytomegalovirus infection. The clonotype was recovered from a human donor in good health (CMV status not recorded). Some clones in this sample may be carry-over from other donors' samples. The material was cultured PBMCs, obtained from culture after CMV antigen stimulation. The rearrangement uses TRBV7-9 and TRBJ1-1; TRBD1 might be the D (6 bases). The chain's CDR3 is CASSSSGVTEAFF. As DNA, the CDR3 is TGTGCCAGCAGCTCCTCAGGGGTCACTGAAGCTTTCTTT.